Below are 32 T cell receptor beta chains sequenced from a single sample in a study of low-dose radiotherapy and immunotherapy resistance in tumors. Time point in this sample: before trial treatment. Gene-specific TRAV and TRBV primers were used for first-strand cDNA, covering alpha and beta chains. TCRs were amplified for approximately 21 PCR cycles with a constant-region primer and V-primer adapter. Using its own MiXCR run on the reads, TCRdb lists one record per CDR3 protein. Here the sample spans tens of thousands of distinct CDR3 sequences, 9.4% being singletons. The sequenced sample was PBMCs, obtained before treatment. The receptors stem from a male donor with prostate cancer.

This clonotype was seen more than once but under ten times. This sequence joins TRBV10-3 and TRBJ2-5, with 12 positions matching TRBD2. CDR3 size: 16 residues. Trimming cost V 4 bases and J 2 bases; bases outside gene matches: 5. Germline V gives CDR1 ENHRY, CDR2 SYGVKD. CDR3 coding DNA: TGTGCCATCAGTGCAGCCGGGACTAGCGGGCAAGAGACCCAGTACTTC. Its translation is CAISAAGTSGQETQYF.

This clonotype was counted ten times or more. The chain recombines TRBV28 with TRBJ2-7; 13 positions match TRBD2. J lost 5 bases, V lost 5 bases, and 6 bases had no gene match. Germline V gene data show CDR1 as MDHEN and CDR2 as SYDVKM. The CDR3 runs to 15 residues. The DNA of the CDR3 is TGTGCCAGCAGTCCGGGGACTAGCGGGAACGACGAGCAGTACTTC. As protein: CASSPGTSGNDEQYF.

This clonotype has a count of ten or more. The genes are TRBV4-3 and TRBJ2-5; D might be TRBD1 (6 bases). V was cut by 0 bases and J by 6 bases, with 11 bases left in between. The CDR3 loop spans 14 amino acids. Germline CDR1 reads LGHNA; CDR2 reads YSLEER. The CDR3: CASSQDRGAKTQYF. The DNA of the CDR3 is TGCGCCAGCAGCCAAGACAGGGGAGCAAAGACCCAGTACTTC.

A word on this clonotype: The likely explanation is a read error, given a far larger clone one base away. V usage is TRBV28 and J usage is TRBJ2-1; 8 bases are shared with TRBD1. Germline V gene lookup returns CDR1 MDHEN and CDR2 SYDVKM. The CDR3 length is 11 residues. With 7 bases clipped from V and 10 bases from J, the junction kept 3 bases outside the gene matches. CDR3 loop: CASTGGYEQFF. The CDR3 DNA sequence: TGTGCCAGCACAGGGGGCTACGAGCAGTTCTTC. The complete variable domain, with remaining parts taken from reference TRBV28 and TRBJ2-1, reads DVKVTQSSRYLVKRTGEKVFLECVQDMDHENMFWYRQDPGLGLRLIYFSYDVKMKEKGDIPEGYSVSREKKERFSLILESASTNQTSMYLCASTGGYEQFFGPGTRLTVL.

Many counts were recorded for this clonotype. The V call is TRBV30, the J call TRBJ1-4; D uncertain. Deletions cut 0 bases from V and 6 bases from J, with 14 bases between. Germline V gives CDR1 GTSNPN, CDR2 SVGIG (reference sequence). The CDR3 length is 15 residues. The CDR3 nucleotides are TGTGCCTGGAGTGTTGGATCGCAGGATTATGAAAAACTGTTTTTT. Its translation is CAWSVGSQDYEKLFF.

This clonotype was seen many times. The rearrangement joins TRBV12-3 or TRBV12-4 to TRBJ2-1; 8 bases match TRBD2. The V gene end was trimmed by 5 bases and the J gene end by 7 bases; junction bases not matched to a gene: 7. The CDR3 runs 14 residues. CDR3 in DNA: TGTGCCAGCAGTACTAGCGGACCGATGAATGAGCAGTTCTTC. Residues: CASSTSGPMNEQFF.

This clonotype was seen more than once but under ten times. V usage is TRBV28 and J usage is TRBJ2-2, with 7 bases that match TRBD1. Germline CDR1 is MDHEN and CDR2 is SYDVKM. Germline trimming cut 8 bases from V and 1 base from J; bases unmatched to any gene: 10. The CDR3 spans 16 residues. The CDR3 spells CASGTTGSVNTGELFF. CDR3 bases: TGTGCCAGCGGGACGACAGGGAGCGTGAACACCGGGGAGCTGTTTTTT.

This clonotype was detected ten times or more. This rearrangement joins TRBV19 to TRBJ1-1; TRBD1 agrees at 8 bases. Trimming removed 4 bases from V and 10 bases from J; junction bases left unmatched: 11. The CDR3 length is 14 residues. Germline V gene data show CDR1 as LNHDA and CDR2 as SQIVND (reference sequence). CDR3 in amino acids: CASSKAPSGTGAFF. DNA for the CDR3: TGTGCCAGTAGTAAGGCCCCCTCCGGGACAGGAGCTTTCTTT.

This clonotype appeared many times. This chain uses TRBV5-1 with TRBJ1-5; no clear D. The CDR3 is 13 residues long. V lost 5 bases and J lost 0, with 6 bases in between. Germline V gene data show CDR1 as SGHRS and CDR2 as YFSETQ. The chain's CDR3 is CASSPSSNQPQHF. Written as DNA, the CDR3 is TGCGCCAGCAGTCCGAGTAGCAATCAGCCCCAGCATTTT.

This clonotype appeared many times. V is TRBV7-3 and J is TRBJ2-2, with 15 bases that match TRBD2. Germline V gene data show CDR1 as SGHTA and CDR2 as FQGTGA. This CDR3 is 17 amino acids long. The trim removed 5 bases at V and 7 bases at J, leaving 8 bases unmatched. CDR3 loop: CASSPPGLAGGVGELFF. CDR3 nucleotides: TGTGCCAGCAGCCCACCCGGACTAGCGGGAGGGGTCGGGGAGCTGTTTTTT. Drawing the rest from reference TRBV7-3 and TRBJ2-2, the complete variable domain is GAGVSQTPSNKVTEKGKYVELRCDPISGHTALYWYRQSLGQGPEFLIYFQGTGAADDSGLPNDRFFAVRPEGSVSTLKIQRTERGDSAVYLCASSPPGLAGGVGELFFGEGSRLTVL.

This clonotype was recorded many times. The chain employs TRBV19 and TRBJ1-1; D unclear. The CDR3 extends over 15 amino acids. Germline V gene sequence: CDR1 LNHDA, CDR2 SQIVND (reference sequence). Trimming removed 3 bases from V and 0 bases from J, with 11 bases in between. The CDR3 sequence: CASSIGGNLNTEAFF. The CDR3 bases are TGTGCCAGTAGTATCGGAGGCAACTTGAACACTGAAGCTTTCTTT.

This clonotype was seen many times. This chain uses TRBV20-1 with TRBJ2-5; weak D call: TRBD1 (6 bases). Per the germline V gene, CDR1 is DFQATT and CDR2 is SNEGSKA (reference sequence). The CDR3 sequence is 13 residues long. Trimming removed 6 bases at V and 1 base at J, with 12 bases between. The CDR3 DNA reads as TGCAGTGCAACGGGACACCTCCAAGAGACCCAGTACTTC. This translates into CSATGHLQETQYF.

This clonotype has at least ten counts. This chain connects TRBV21-1 to TRBJ1-5; the table's D call TRBD1 went unverified against the DNA. TRBV21-1 has pseudogene status. The CDR3 extends over 16 amino acids. The CDR3 loop is CASSKVSGSGNQPQHF. The CDR3 DNA follows: TGTGCCAGCAGCAAAGTTTCAGGGTCGGGCAATCAGCCCCAGCATTTT.

This clonotype was counted many times. The genes are TRBV7-9 and TRBJ2-2; D is unclear. V lost 3 bases and J lost 2, with 13 bases in between. The V gene's germline CDR1 is SEHNR and CDR2 FQNEAQ (reference sequence). CDR3 length equals 16 residues. Here the CDR3 reads CASSFSIADNTGELFF. CDR3 sequence (DNA): TGTGCCAGCAGCTTCTCCATCGCAGATAACACCGGGGAGCTGTTTTTT.

This clonotype has a count of ten or more. The rearrangement uses TRBV19 and TRBJ2-1; 8 nucleotides line up with TRBD2. The ends lost 3 bases at V and 10 bases at J; junction bases unmatched: 14. Germline-derived CDR1 and CDR2 are LNHDA and SQIVND (reference sequence). The CDR3 spans 16 residues. The CDR3 loop reads CASSMAREDLGREQFF. CDR3 DNA: TGTGCCAGTAGTATGGCGCGGGAGGATCTAGGACGGGAGCAGTTCTTC. Using reference TRBV19 and TRBJ2-1 for the parts outside the CDR3, the full variable domain is DGGITQSPKYLFRKEGQNVTLSCEQNLNHDAMYWYRQDPGQGLRLIYYSQIVNDFQKGDIAEGYSVSREKKESFPLTVTSAQKNPTAFYLCASSMAREDLGREQFFGPGTRLTVL.

This clonotype was recorded at least ten times. The chain carries TRBV12-3 or TRBV12-4 and TRBJ2-1; 14 positions agree with TRBD2. This CDR3 is 16 amino acids long. Trimming took 6 bases from V and 9 from J; bases not matched to a gene: 10. DNA of the CDR3: TGTGCCAGCAGCCCCGGGACTAGCGGGAGAAGGGTTGAGCAGTTCTTC. Translation: CASSPGTSGRRVEQFF.

The table lists this clonotype with many counts. The rearrangement links TRBV30 to TRBJ2-2, with 9 nucleotides matching TRBD2. The trim removed 3 bases at V and 1 base at J, leaving 3 bases unmatched. Germline assignment: CDR1 GTSNPN and CDR2 SVGIG (reference sequence). This CDR3 region has 15 residues. CDR3 sequence (DNA): TGTGCCTGGAGGCGACTAGCGGTGAACACCGGGGAGCTGTTTTTT. Translating it yields CAWRRLAVNTGELFF.

This clonotype has a count of ten or more. This sequence joins TRBV29-1 and TRBJ1-2, with D possibly TRBD1 on 6 matching bases. From germline, CDR1 is SQVTM and CDR2 ANQGSEA. Trimming stripped 7 bases from V and 1 base from J, with 10 bases between. This CDR3 region has 12 residues. In nucleotides, the CDR3 is TGCAGCGCCGGACAGTTTAACTATGGCTACACCTTC. It codes for CSAGQFNYGYTF.

This clonotype was picked up a small number of times. This chain joins TRBV7-6 and TRBJ2-3, with TRBD2 matching over 8 bases. Germline lookup yields CDR1 SGHVS and CDR2 FNYEAQ. CDR3 size: 17 residues. The ends lost 1 base at V and 0 bases at J; junction bases unmatched: 6. CDR3 bases: TGTGCCAGCAGCTTAGGCCTTAGCGGGACTAGCACAGATACGCAGTATTTT. Translation gives CASSLGLSGTSTDTQYF.

This clonotype came up many times. The genes are TRBV14 and TRBJ2-3; the match to TRBD2 covers 15 bases. This CDR3 is built from 15 residues. V shed 4 bases and J 7 bases; nucleotides not matched to a gene: 3. CDR1 SGHDN and CDR2 FVKESK come from the germline V gene. The CDR3 reads CASSLGTSGRNTQYF. The CDR3 nucleotides are TGTGCCAGCAGCCTCGGGACTAGCGGGAGGAATACGCAGTATTTT.

This clonotype was observed at least ten times. The J gene is TRBJ2-7, the V gene TRBV12-3 or TRBV12-4, with 7 bases matching TRBD1. The CDR3 is 13 residues long. V lost 5 bases to trimming and J lost 2 bases; unmatched junction nucleotides: 3. For the CDR3, the DNA is TGTGCCAGCAGTCGGGACAGTACCTACGAGCAGTACTTC. The encoded protein is CASSRDSTYEQYF.

In its sample, this clonotype was seen many times. The chain links TRBV20-1 to TRBJ1-2; 7 bases agree with TRBD1. J lost 4 bases, V lost 5 bases, and 7 bases had no gene match. Germline CDR1 is DFQATT and CDR2 is SNEGSKA (reference sequence). CDR3 size: 13 residues. The CDR3 nucleotides read TGCAGTGCTTCCACAGGGGACGGCTATGGCTACACCTTC. It codes for CSASTGDGYGYTF.

This clonotype has ten or more counts. The rearrangement links TRBV10-3 to TRBJ2-3; 9 bases line up with TRBD2. There are 16 residues in the CDR3. Germline CDR1 ENHRY, CDR2 SYGVKD. Unmatched junction bases numbered 9, after V lost 6 bases and J lost 2 bases. CDR3 nucleotide sequence: TGTGCCATCAGGCCGGGACTAGCAGACCTCACAGATACGCAGTATTTT. Its protein product is CAIRPGLADLTDTQYF.

This clonotype was observed a few times. The chain uses TRBV29-1 and TRBJ1-2; 7 bases align to TRBD1. Trimming removed 2 bases from V and 4 bases from J; junction bases left unmatched: 1. This CDR3 is 12 amino acids long. The germline gives CDR1 SQVTM, CDR2 ANQGSEA. CDR3 sequence: CSVEPGGYGYTF. In DNA form, the CDR3 reads TGCAGCGTTGAACCAGGGGGCTATGGCTACACCTTC.

This clonotype showed up many times. This chain joins TRBV5-1 and TRBJ2-7, with D possibly being TRBD2 (6 bases). Looked up from germline, CDR1 is SGHRS and CDR2 is YFSETQ. The V end was cut by 4 bases, the J end by 0 bases, with 11 bases between. CDR3 length: 14 amino acids. The CDR3 is CASSPARGSYEQYF. CDR3 DNA sequence: TGCGCCAGCAGCCCCGCGCGGGGCTCCTACGAGCAGTACTTC.

The V gene is TRBV7-2, the J gene TRBJ2-3, with 9 bases aligning to TRBD2. Per the germline V gene, CDR1 is SGHTA and CDR2 is FQGNSA. Trimming at V came to 2 bases and at J to 2 bases, leaving 2 bases not matched to a gene. The CDR3 is 15 amino acids. The CDR3 coding sequence is TGTGCCAGCAGCTTATTAGCGGGGGACACAGATACGCAGTATTTT. Encoded protein: CASSLLAGDTDTQYF.

This clonotype was detected ten times or more. The rearrangement links TRBV6-5 to TRBJ2-2; 11 nucleotides line up with TRBD1. The germline CDR1 and CDR2 sequences are MNHEY and SVGAGI. V gave up 5 bases and J gave up 4 bases; unmatched junction bases: 3. The CDR3 contains 15 residues. The CDR3 DNA is TGTGCCAGCAGTACCGGGACAGGGGGCACCGGGGAGCTGTTTTTT. Encoded protein: CASSTGTGGTGELFF.

The sample holds many counts of this clonotype. CDR3: CSARRPLGETQYF. CDR3 coding DNA: TGCAGTGCTCGCAGACCCCTAGGAGAGACCCAGTACTTC. The V gene is TRBV20-1, the J gene TRBJ2-5; D is unresolved. This CDR3 comprises 13 residues. V was trimmed by 5 bases and J by 4 bases, leaving 14 bases between them. Germline CDR1 DFQATT, CDR2 SNEGSKA (reference sequence).

In this sample, this clonotype turned up many times. The V gene is TRBV7-2, the J gene TRBJ2-3, with D unclear. This CDR3 is built from 16 residues. Per the germline V gene, CDR1 is SGHTA and CDR2 is FQGNSA. V lost 5 bases and J lost 0, with 15 bases in between. In DNA form, the CDR3 reads TGTGCCAGCAGCCCCGGTTCCGGCTTTAGCACAGATACGCAGTATTTT. Encoded protein: CASSPGSGFSTDTQYF.

This clonotype has only a few counts. This chain uses TRBV12-5 with TRBJ1-6; 7 bases are shared with TRBD1. This CDR3 has 17 amino acids. Per the germline V gene, CDR1 is LGHNT and CDR2 is FRNRAP. V lost 1 base and J lost 13; bases outside the gene matches: 16. The CDR3 nucleotides read TGTGCTAGTGGTTTGGAGATCTCGACAGGGCCGGGTGGGCCCCTCCACTTT. It translates to CASGLEISTGPGGPLHF.

This clonotype appeared many times. V gene TRBV2 combines with J gene TRBJ1-2; D is undetermined. CDR3 length equals 12 residues. Looked up from germline, CDR1 is SNHLY and CDR2 is FYNNEI. Deletions cut 1 base from V and 8 bases from J, with 8 bases between. CDR3 amino acids: CASSEEQLGYTF. CDR3 DNA: TGTGCCAGCAGTGAAGAACAGTTAGGCTACACCTTC.

Many counts were recorded for this clonotype. The chain has TRBV3-1 and TRBJ2-7; 9 positions agree with TRBD1. This CDR3 is 13 amino acids long. Germline V gives CDR1 LGHDT, CDR2 YNNKEL (reference sequence). V lost 4 bases and J lost 2; bases outside the gene matches: 0. The CDR3 bases are TGTGCCAGCAGCCGACAGGGGGCCTACGAGCAGTACTTC. Its translation is CASSRQGAYEQYF.